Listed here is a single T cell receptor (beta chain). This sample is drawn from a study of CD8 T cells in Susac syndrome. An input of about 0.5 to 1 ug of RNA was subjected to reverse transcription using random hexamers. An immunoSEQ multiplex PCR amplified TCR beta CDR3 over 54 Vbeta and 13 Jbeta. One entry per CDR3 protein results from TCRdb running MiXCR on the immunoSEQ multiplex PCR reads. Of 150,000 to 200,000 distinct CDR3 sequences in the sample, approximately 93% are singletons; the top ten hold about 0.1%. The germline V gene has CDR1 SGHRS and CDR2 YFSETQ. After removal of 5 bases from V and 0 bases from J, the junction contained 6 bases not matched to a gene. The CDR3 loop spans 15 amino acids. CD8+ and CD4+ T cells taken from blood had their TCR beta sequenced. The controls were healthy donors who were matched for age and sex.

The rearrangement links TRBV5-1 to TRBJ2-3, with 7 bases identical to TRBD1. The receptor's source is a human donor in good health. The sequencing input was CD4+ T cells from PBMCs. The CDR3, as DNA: TGCGCCAGCAGAAACAGGGGCCCTAGCACAGATACGCAGTATTTT. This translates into CASRNRGPSTDTQYF.